What follows is one TCR beta chain and its context. Trimming stripped 1 base from V and 0 bases from J, with 7 bases between. CDR3 length equals 14 residues. Per germline, CDR1 SGHRS and CDR2 YFSETQ. The sample originates from a study of blood T cell repertoires in COVID-19. The protocol was immunoSEQ multiplex PCR, while the TCRdb copy is restricted to in-frame clones and leaves out a portion. The sample yields about 170,000 clones, more than 75% seen once. V is TRBV5-1 and J is TRBJ1-2; no reliable D call. Sequenced sample: peripheral blood. The origin of this receptor is a man in his 70s with acute or convalescent COVID-19. The CDR3 coding sequence is TGCGCCAGCAGCTTGACAGCCGCTAACTATGGCTACACCTTC. Protein: CASSLTAANYGYTF.